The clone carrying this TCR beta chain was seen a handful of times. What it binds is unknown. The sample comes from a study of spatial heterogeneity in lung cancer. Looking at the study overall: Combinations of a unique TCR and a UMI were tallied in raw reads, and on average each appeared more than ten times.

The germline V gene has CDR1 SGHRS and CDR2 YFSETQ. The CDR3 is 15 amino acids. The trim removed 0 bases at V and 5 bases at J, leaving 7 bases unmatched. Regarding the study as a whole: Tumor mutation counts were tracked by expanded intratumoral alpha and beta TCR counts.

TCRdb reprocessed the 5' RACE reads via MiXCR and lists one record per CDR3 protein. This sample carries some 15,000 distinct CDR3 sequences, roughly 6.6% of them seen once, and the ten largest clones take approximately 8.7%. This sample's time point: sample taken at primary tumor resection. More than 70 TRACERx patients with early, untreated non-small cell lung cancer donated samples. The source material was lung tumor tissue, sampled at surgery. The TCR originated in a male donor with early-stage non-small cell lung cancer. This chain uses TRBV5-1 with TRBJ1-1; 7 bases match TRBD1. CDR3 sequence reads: CASSLGGAGGTEAFF. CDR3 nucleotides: TGCGCCAGCAGCTTGGGAGGTGCAGGGGGTACTGAAGCTTTCTTT.